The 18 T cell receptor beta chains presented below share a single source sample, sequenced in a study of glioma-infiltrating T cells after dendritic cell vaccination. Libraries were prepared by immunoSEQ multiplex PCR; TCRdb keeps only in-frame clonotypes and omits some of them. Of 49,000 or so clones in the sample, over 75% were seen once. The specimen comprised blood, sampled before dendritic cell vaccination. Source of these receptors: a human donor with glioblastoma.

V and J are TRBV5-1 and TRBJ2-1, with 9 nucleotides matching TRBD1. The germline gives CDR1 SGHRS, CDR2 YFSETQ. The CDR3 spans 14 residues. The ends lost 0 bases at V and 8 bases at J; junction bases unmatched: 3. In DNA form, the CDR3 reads TGCGCCAGCAGCTTGGGGGACAGGGTCCATGAGCAGTTCTTC. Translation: CASSLGDRVHEQFF.

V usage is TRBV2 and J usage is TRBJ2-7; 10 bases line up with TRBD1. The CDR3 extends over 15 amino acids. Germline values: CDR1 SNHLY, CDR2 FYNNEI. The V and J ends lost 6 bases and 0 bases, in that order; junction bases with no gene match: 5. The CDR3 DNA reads TGTGCCAGCAGGACGGGACAGGGGTTCTCCTACGAGCAGTACTTC. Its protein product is CASRTGQGFSYEQYF. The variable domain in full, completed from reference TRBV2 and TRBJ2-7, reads EPEVTQTPSHQVTQMGQEVILRCVPISNHLYFYWYRQILGQKVEFLVSFYNNEISEKSEIFDDQFSVERPDGSNFTLKIRSTKLEDSAMYFCASRTGQGFSYEQYFGPGTRLTVT.

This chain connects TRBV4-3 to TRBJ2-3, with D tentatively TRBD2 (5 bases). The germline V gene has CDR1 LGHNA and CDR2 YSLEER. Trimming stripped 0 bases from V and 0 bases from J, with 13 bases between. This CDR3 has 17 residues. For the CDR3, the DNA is TGCGCCAGCAGCCAAGATCCGGGGTTGCGGAGCACAGATACGCAGTATTTT. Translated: CASSQDPGLRSTDTQYF.

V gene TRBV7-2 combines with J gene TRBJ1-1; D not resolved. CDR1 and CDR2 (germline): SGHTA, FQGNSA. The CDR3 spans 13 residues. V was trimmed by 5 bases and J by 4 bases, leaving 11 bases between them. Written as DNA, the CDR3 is TGTGCCAGCAGCCCCGTTTTGAGCACTGAAGCTTTCTTT. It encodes CASSPVLSTEAFF.

The CDR3 sequence is CASRLDREGEKLFF. CDR3 nucleotide sequence: TGTGCCAGCAGGCTGGACAGGGAGGGCGAAAAACTGTTTTTT. The chain couples TRBV5-4 to TRBJ1-4; 8 bases fit TRBD1. CDR3 length: 14 residues. V trimming: 5 bases; J trimming: 8 bases; junction bases outside the gene matches: 8. CDR1 SGHNT and CDR2 YYREEE come from the germline V gene (reference sequence).

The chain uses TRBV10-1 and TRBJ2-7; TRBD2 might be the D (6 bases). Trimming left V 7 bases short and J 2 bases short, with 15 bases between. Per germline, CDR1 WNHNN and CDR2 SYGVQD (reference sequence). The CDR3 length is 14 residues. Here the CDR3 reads CASTAGLGPYEQYF. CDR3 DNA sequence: TGCGCCAGCACAGCGGGTCTCGGTCCCTACGAGCAGTACTTC.

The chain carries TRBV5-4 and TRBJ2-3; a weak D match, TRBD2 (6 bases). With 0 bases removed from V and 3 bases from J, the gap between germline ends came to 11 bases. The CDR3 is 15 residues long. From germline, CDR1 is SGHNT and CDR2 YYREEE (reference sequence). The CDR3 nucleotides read TGTGCCAGCAGCTTGGGGAGGGGTGGGACAGATACGCAGTATTTT. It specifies CASSLGRGGTDTQYF. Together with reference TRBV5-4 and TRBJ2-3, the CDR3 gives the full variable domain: ETGVTQSPTHLIKTRGQQVTLRCSSQSGHNTVSWYQQALGQGPQFIFQYYREEENGRGNFPPRFSGLQFPNYSSELNVNALELDDSALYLCASSLGRGGTDTQYFGPGTRLTVL.

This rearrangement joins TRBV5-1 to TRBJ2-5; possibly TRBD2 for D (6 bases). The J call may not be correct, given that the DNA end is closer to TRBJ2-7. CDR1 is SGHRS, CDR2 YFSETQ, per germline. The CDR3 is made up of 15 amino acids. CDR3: CASSSGTGLSYEQYF. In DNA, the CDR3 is TGCGCCAGCAGCTCGGGGACGGGACTCTCCTACGAGCAGTACTTC.

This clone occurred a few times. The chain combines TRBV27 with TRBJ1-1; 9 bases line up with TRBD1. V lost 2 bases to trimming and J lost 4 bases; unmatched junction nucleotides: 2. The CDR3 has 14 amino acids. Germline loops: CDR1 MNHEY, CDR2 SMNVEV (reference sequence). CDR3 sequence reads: CASSLRQGVTEAFF. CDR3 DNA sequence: TGTGCCAGCAGTTTACGACAGGGGGTCACTGAAGCTTTCTTT.

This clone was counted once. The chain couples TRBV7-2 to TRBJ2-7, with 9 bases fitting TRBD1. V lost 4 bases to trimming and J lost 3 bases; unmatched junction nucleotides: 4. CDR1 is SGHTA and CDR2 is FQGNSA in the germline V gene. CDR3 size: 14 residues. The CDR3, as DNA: TGTGCCAGCAGCTCCTTGGACAGGGGCTACGAGCAGTACTTC. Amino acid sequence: CASSSLDRGYEQYF.

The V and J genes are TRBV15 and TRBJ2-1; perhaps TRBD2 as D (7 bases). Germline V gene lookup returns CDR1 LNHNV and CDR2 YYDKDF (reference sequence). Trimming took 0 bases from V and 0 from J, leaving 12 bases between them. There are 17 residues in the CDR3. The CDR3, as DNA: TGTGCCACCAGCAGAGATGCGGGGGCTTACTCCTACAATGAGCAGTTCTTC. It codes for CATSRDAGAYSYNEQFF.

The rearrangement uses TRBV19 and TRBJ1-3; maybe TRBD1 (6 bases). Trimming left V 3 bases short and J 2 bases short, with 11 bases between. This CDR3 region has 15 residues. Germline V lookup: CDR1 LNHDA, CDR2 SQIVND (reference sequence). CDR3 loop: CASSISNRAGNTIYF. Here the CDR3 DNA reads TGTGCCAGTAGTATTTCGAACAGGGCTGGAAACACCATATATTTT.

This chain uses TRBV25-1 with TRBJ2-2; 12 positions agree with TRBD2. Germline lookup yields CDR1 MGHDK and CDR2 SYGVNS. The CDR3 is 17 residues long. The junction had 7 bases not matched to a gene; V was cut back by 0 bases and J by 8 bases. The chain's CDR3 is CASSEYFPSGGAGELFF. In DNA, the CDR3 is TGTGCCAGCAGTGAATATTTTCCTAGCGGGGGGGCAGGGGAGCTGTTTTTT.

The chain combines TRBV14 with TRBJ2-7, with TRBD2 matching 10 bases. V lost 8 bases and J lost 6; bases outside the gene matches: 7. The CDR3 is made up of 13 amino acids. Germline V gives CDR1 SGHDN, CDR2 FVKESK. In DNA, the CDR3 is TGTGCCAGCGGGCTAGCGGGAGTAGGCGAGCAGTACTTC. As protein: CASGLAGVGEQYF.

The CDR3 sequence is CASSLYAGGNTGELFF. CDR3 bases: TGTGCCAGCAGCTTATACGCGGGGGGAAACACCGGGGAGCTGTTTTTT. V gene TRBV13 combines with J gene TRBJ2-2; TRBD2 matches at 8 bases. The germline V gene has CDR1 PRHDT and CDR2 FYEKMQ (reference sequence). This CDR3 has 16 residues. V was clipped by 2 bases and J by 2 bases; unmatched bases: 4.

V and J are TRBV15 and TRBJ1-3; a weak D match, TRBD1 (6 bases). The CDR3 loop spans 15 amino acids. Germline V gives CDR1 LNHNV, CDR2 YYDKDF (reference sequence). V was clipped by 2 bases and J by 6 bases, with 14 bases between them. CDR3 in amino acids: CATSRPERGLNTIYF. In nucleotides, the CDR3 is TGTGCCACCAGCAGACCAGAGAGGGGGTTAAACACCATATATTTT.

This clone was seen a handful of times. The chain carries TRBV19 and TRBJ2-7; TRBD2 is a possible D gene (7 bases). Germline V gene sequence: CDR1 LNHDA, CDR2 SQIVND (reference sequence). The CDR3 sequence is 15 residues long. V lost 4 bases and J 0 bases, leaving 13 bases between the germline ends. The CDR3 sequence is CASSSRGGGSYEQYF. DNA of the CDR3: TGTGCCAGTAGTAGCCGGGGAGGGGGCTCCTACGAGCAGTACTTC.

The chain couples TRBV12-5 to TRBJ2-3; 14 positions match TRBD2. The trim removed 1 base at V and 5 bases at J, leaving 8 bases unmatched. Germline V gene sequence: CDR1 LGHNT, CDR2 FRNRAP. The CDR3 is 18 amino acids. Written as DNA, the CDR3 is TGTGCTAGTGGTTTGGCCCTGACTAGCGGGGGGGCCGGAGATACGCAGTATTTT. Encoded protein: CASGLALTSGGAGDTQYF.